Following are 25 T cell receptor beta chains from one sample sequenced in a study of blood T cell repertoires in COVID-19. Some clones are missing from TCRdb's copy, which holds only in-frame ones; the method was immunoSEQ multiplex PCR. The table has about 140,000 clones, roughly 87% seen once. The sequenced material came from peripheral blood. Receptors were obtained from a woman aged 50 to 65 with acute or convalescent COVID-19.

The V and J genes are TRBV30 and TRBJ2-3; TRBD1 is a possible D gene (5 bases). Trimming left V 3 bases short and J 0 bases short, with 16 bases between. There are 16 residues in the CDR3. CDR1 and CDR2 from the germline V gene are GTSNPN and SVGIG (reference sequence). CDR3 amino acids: CAWSTRWGASTDTQYF. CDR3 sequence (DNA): TGTGCCTGGAGCACCAGGTGGGGCGCGAGCACAGATACGCAGTATTTT.

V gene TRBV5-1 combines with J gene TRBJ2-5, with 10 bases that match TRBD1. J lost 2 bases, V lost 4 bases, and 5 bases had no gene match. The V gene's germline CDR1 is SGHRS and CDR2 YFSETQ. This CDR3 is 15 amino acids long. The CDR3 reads CASSQGQGRQETQYF. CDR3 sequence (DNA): TGCGCCAGCAGCCAGGGACAGGGGCGACAAGAGACCCAGTACTTC.

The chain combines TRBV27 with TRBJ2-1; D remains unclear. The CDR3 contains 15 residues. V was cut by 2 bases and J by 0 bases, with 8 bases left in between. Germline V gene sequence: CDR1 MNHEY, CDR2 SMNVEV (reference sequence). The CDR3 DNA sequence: TGTGCCAGCAGTTTAGAGGCTAGCTCCTACAATGAGCAGTTCTTC. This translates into CASSLEASSYNEQFF.

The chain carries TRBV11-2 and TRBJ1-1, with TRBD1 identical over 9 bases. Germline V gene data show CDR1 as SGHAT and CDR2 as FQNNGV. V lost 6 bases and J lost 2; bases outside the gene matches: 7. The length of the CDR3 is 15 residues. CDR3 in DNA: TGTGCCAGCAGTCCCGGACAGGGGATTAACACTGAAGCTTTCTTT. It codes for CASSPGQGINTEAFF.

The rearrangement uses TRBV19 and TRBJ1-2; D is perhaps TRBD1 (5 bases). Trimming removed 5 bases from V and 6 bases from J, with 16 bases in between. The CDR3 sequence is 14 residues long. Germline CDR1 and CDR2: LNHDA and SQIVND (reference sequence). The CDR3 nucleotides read TGTGCCAGTAGTGGACGGGAGACAGTCAATGGCTACACCTTC. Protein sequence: CASSGRETVNGYTF.

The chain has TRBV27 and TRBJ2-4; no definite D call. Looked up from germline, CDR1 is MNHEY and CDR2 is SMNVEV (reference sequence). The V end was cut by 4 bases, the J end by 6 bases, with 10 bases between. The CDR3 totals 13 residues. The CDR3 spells CASSWAASNIQYF. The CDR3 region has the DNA TGTGCCAGCAGTTGGGCCGCTTCAAACATTCAGTACTTC.

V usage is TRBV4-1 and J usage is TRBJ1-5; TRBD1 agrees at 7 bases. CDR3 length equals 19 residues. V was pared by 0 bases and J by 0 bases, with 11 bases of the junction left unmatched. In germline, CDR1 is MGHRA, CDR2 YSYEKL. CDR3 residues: CASSQDEGTDTYSNQPQHF. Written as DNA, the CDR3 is TGCGCCAGCAGCCAAGATGAAGGGACAGACACTTATAGCAATCAGCCCCAGCATTTT.

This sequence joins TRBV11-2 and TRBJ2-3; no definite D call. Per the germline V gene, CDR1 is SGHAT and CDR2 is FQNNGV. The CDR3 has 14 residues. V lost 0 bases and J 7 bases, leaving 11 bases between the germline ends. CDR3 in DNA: TGTGCCAGCAGCTTAGATCAGGTATTGAATACGCAGTATTTT. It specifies CASSLDQVLNTQYF.

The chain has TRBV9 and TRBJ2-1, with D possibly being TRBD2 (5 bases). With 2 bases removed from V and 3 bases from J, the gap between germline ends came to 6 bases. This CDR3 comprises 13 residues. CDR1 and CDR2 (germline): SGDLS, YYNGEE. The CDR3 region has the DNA TGTGCCAGCAGCGTTGGGAGCTACAATGAGCAGTTCTTC. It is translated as CASSVGSYNEQFF.

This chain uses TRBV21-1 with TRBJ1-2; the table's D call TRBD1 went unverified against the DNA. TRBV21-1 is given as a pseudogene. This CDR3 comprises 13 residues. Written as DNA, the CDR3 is TGTGCCAGCAGCAACCAGACAGAAAATGGCTACACCTTC. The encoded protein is CASSNQTENGYTF.

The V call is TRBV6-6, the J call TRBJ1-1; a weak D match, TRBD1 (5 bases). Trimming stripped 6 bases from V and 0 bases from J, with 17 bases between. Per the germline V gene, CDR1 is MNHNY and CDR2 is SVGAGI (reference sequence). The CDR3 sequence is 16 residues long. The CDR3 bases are TGTGCCAGCAGCCTCGGTCCGGGACTCGTGAACACTGAAGCTTTCTTT. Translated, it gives CASSLGPGLVNTEAFF.

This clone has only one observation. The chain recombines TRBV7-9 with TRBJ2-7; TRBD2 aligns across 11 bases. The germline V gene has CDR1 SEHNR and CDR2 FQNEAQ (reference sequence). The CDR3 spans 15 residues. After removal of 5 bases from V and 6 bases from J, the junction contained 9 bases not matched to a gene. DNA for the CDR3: TGTGCCAGCAGCCGCCTGACTAGCGGGAAGGGCGAGCAGTACTTC. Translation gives CASSRLTSGKGEQYF.

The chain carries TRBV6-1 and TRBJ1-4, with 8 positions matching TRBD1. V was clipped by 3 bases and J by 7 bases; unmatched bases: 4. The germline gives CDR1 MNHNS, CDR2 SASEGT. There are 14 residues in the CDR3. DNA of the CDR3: TGTGCCAGCAGTGAGGACAGGGAAAGTGAAAAACTGTTTTTT. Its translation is CASSEDRESEKLFF.

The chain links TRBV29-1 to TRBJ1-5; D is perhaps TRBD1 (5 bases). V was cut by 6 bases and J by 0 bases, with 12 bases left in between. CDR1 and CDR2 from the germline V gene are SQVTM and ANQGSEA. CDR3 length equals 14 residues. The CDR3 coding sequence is TGCAGCGTGAGGACGGGGGATAGCAATCAGCCCCAGCATTTT. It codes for CSVRTGDSNQPQHF.

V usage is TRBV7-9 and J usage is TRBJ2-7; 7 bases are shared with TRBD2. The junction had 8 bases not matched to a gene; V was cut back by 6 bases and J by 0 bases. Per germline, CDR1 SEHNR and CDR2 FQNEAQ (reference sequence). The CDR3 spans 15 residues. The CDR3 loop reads CASSYSGPGSYEQYF. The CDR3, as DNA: TGTGCCAGCAGTTATAGCGGGCCTGGCTCCTACGAGCAGTACTTC.

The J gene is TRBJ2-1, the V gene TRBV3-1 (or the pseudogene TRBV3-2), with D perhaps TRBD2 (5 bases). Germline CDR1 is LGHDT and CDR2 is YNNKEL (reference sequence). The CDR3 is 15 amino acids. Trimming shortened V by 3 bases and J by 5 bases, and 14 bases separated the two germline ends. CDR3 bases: TGTGCCAGCAGCCACGTAGCGAAACCTCACAATGAGCAGTTCTTC. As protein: CASSHVAKPHNEQFF.

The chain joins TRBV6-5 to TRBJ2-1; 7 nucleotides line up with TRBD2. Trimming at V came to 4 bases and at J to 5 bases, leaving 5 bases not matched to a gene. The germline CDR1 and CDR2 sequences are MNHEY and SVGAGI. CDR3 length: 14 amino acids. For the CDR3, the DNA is TGTGCCAGCAGTTCCTGGCGGGAGCACAATGAGCAGTTCTTC. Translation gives CASSSWREHNEQFF.

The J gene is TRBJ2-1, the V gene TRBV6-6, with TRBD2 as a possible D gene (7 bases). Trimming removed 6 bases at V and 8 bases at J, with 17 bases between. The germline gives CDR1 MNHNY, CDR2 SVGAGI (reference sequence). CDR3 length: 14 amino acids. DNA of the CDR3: TGTGCCAGCAGCCGGGGGGCAGGCTGGCATGAGCAGTTCTTC. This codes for CASSRGAGWHEQFF.

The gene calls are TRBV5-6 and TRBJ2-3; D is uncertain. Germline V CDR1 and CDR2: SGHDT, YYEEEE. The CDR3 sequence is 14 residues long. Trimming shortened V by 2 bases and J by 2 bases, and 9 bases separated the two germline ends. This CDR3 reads CASSLKTVTDTQYF. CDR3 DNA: TGTGCCAGCAGCTTAAAGACTGTCACAGATACGCAGTATTTT.

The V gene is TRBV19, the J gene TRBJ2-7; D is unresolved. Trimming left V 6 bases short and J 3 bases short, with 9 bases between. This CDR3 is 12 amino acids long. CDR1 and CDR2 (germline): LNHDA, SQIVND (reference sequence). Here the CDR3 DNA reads TGTGCCAGTAGCTTTGTTTTCTACGAGCAGTACTTC. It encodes CASSFVFYEQYF.

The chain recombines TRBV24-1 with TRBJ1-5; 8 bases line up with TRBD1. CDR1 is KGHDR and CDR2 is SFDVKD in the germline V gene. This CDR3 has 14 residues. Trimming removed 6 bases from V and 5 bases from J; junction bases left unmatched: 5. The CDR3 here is CATSTGGSYQPQHF. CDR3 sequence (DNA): TGTGCCACCAGTACAGGGGGATCGTATCAGCCCCAGCATTTT.

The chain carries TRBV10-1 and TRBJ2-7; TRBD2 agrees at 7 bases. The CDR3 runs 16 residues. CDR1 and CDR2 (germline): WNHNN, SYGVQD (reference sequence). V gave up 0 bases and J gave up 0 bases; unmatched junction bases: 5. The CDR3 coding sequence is TGCGCCAGCAGTGAGTCAGGCGGGGGTAGCTCCTACGAGCAGTACTTC. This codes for CASSESGGGSSYEQYF.

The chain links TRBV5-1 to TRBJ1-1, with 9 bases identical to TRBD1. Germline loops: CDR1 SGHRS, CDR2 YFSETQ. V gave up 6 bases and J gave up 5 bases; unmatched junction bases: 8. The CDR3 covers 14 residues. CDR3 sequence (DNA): TGCGCCAGCAAAAACACAGGGACAGGGACTGAAGCTTTCTTT. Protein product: CASKNTGTGTEAFF.

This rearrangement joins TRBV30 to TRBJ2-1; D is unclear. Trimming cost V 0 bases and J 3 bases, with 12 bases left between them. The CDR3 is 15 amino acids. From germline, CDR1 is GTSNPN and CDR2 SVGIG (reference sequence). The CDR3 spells CAWSVETLGYNEQFF. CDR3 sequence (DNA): TGTGCCTGGAGTGTAGAAACCCTAGGCTACAATGAGCAGTTCTTC.

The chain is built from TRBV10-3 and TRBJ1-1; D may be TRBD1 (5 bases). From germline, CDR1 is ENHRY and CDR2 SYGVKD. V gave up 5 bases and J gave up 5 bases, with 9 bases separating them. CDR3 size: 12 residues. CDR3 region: CAISPGSTEAFF. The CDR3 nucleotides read TGTGCCATCAGTCCAGGGTCGACTGAAGCTTTCTTT.